These 27 T cell receptor beta chains share one sample of origin, sequenced in a study of OX40 agonist ivuxolimab in advanced cancers. Sequenced by immunoSEQ multiplex PCR; TCRdb stores in-frame clones only, minus some. Among 77,000 or so clones listed, roughly 93% were seen once. Sequenced material: CD4+ or CD8+ T cells sorted from blood, taken in a trial of the OX40 agonist ivuxolimab. These receptors were taken from an adult with an advanced solid tumor such as melanoma, head and neck, liver or kidney cancer.

The chain joins TRBV19 to TRBJ1-5, with 7 bases identical to TRBD1. Germline CDR1 LNHDA, CDR2 SQIVND (reference sequence). The CDR3 runs to 14 residues. J was trimmed by 4 bases and V by 3 bases; bases with no gene match: 3. The CDR3 protein is CASSIGQANQPQHF. In DNA, the CDR3 is TGTGCCAGTAGTATCGGACAGGCTAATCAGCCCCAGCATTTT.

Only a few counts were recorded for this clone. The V and J genes are TRBV27 and TRBJ2-7; D call uncertain. The length of the CDR3 is 10 residues. Germline values: CDR1 MNHEY, CDR2 SMNVEV (reference sequence). With 1 base removed from V and 5 bases from J, the gap between germline ends came to 0 bases. The CDR3 spells CASSLYEQYF. The CDR3 DNA sequence: TGTGCCAGCAGTTTATACGAGCAGTACTTC.

V is TRBV19 and J is TRBJ2-3; D possibly uses TRBD1 or TRBD2 (6 bases each). The CDR3 is made up of 16 amino acids. Trimming stripped 6 bases from V and 0 bases from J, with 16 bases between. Germline V CDR1 and CDR2: LNHDA, SQIVND (reference sequence). CDR3 sequence (DNA): TGTGCCAGTAGCTCTAGGGGGGCGACCAGCACAGATACGCAGTATTTT. It specifies CASSSRGATSTDTQYF.

As DNA, the CDR3 is TGCGCCAGCAGCTTGCAGGGGTACAATGAGCAGTTCTTC. As protein: CASSLQGYNEQFF. The chain is built from TRBV5-1 and TRBJ2-1; D is possibly TRBD1 (6 bases). Germline CDR1 reads SGHRS; CDR2 reads YFSETQ. The CDR3 has 13 amino acids. V was trimmed by 1 base and J by 4 bases, leaving 6 bases between them.

This clone has a single count. This chain connects TRBV5-4 to TRBJ1-4; 12 nucleotides agree with TRBD1. The CDR3 covers 17 residues. CDR1 is SGHNT and CDR2 is YYREEE in the germline V gene (reference sequence). The junction had 8 bases not matched to a gene; V was cut back by 5 bases and J by 3 bases. DNA for the CDR3: TGTGCCAGCAGTTCCGGGACAGGGGGCTCTGCTAATGAAAAACTGTTTTTT. Translating gives CASSSGTGGSANEKLFF.

The V and J genes are TRBV18 and TRBJ2-3; TRBD2 aligns across 11 bases. Trimming cost V 6 bases and J 6 bases; bases outside gene matches: 11. The length of the CDR3 is 16 residues. The germline V gene encodes CDR1 KGHSH and CDR2 LQKENI. The CDR3 here is CASSLGLAERSDTQYF. DNA for the CDR3: TGTGCCAGCTCCTTGGGACTAGCGGAGAGGTCCGATACGCAGTATTTT.

The chain joins TRBV2 to TRBJ1-5; no reliable D call. Trimming took off 1 base at V and 7 bases at J, with 8 bases between the two ends. Per the germline V gene, CDR1 is SNHLY and CDR2 is FYNNEI. This CDR3 spans 13 amino acids. The CDR3: CASSEGELQPQHF. The DNA for the CDR3 is TGTGCCAGCAGTGAAGGGGAGTTGCAGCCCCAGCATTTT.

The J gene is TRBJ2-5, the V gene TRBV7-2; maybe TRBD2 (6 bases). In germline, CDR1 is SGHTA, CDR2 FQGNSA. V gave up 1 base and J gave up 4 bases, with 13 bases separating them. The CDR3 loop spans 15 amino acids. DNA for the CDR3: TGTGCCAGCAGCTTAGGAGGAGGGGTGGCAGAGACCCAGTACTTC. As protein: CASSLGGGVAETQYF.

The rearrangement links TRBV9 to TRBJ1-4; tentative D call: TRBD1 (5 bases). V shed 0 bases and J shed 5 bases, with 17 bases lying between them. The CDR3 spans 17 residues. Germline-derived CDR1 and CDR2 are SGDLS and YYNGEE. The DNA for the CDR3 is TGTGCCAGCAGCGTAGGATTAACAGGATCATCGAATGAAAAACTGTTTTTT. Protein sequence: CASSVGLTGSSNEKLFF.

V gene TRBV6-5 combines with J gene TRBJ2-5, with 7 bases that match TRBD1. The CDR3 loop spans 13 amino acids. Germline-derived CDR1 and CDR2 are MNHEY and SVGAGI. V shed 8 bases, J shed 1 base, and the junction held 4 bases outside the gene matches. CDR3 residues: CASDRQGQETQYF. For the CDR3, the DNA is TGTGCCAGCGACCGACAGGGCCAAGAGACCCAGTACTTC.

The chain links TRBV5-1 to TRBJ2-7; 8 bases line up with TRBD2. V was clipped by 0 bases and J by 5 bases; unmatched bases: 4. The CDR3 spans 14 residues. The V gene's germline CDR1 is SGHRS and CDR2 YFSETQ. CDR3 sequence reads: CASSLAPGGDEQYF. CDR3 coding DNA: TGCGCCAGCAGCTTGGCCCCGGGGGGGGACGAGCAGTACTTC.

This clone was picked up a small number of times. The chain employs TRBV27 and TRBJ1-1; unclear D gene. The CDR3 totals 14 residues. Trimming stripped 3 bases from V and 1 base from J, with 9 bases between. CDR1 and CDR2 (germline): MNHEY, SMNVEV (reference sequence). The CDR3 nucleotides are TGTGCCAGCAGTTTTCATGGGAAGAACACTGAAGCTTTCTTT. Translation gives CASSFHGKNTEAFF.

V and J are TRBV9 and TRBJ2-1; D is unclear. This CDR3 is built from 15 residues. CDR1 SGDLS and CDR2 YYNGEE come from the germline V gene. V gave up 0 bases and J gave up 1 base, with 8 bases separating them. The CDR3 loop reads CASSVAGPSYNEQFF. The CDR3 DNA reads as TGTGCCAGCAGCGTAGCCGGGCCATCCTACAATGAGCAGTTCTTC.

This clone was counted a single time. The germline gene is not matched at one end of the junction; a read error may be the cause. Different DNA sequences within this sample yield the same CDR3. The rearrangement uses TRBV29-1 and TRBJ1-2; D ambiguous. Germline V gene lookup returns CDR1 SQVTM and CDR2 ANQGSEA. This CDR3 has 12 amino acids. CDR3 in amino acids: CSTLGPEDGYTF. In DNA form, the CDR3 reads TGCAGCACCCTAGGTCCGGAGGATGGCTACACTTTC.

This chain connects TRBV7-9 to TRBJ2-3, with 9 bases fitting TRBD1. This CDR3 contains 15 residues. The V gene end was trimmed by 4 bases and the J gene end by 2 bases; junction bases not matched to a gene: 4. Germline CDR1 reads SEHNR; CDR2 reads FQNEAQ (reference sequence). For the CDR3, the DNA is TGTGCCAGCAGCTCACAGGGGGCTATCACAGATACGCAGTATTTT. Amino acids: CASSSQGAITDTQYF.

This sequence joins TRBV2 and TRBJ2-4; D is unclear. Germline values: CDR1 SNHLY, CDR2 FYNNEI. CDR3 length: 12 amino acids. V was trimmed by 7 bases and J by 5 bases, leaving 9 bases between them. CDR3 in DNA: TGTGCCAGCACTTGGTCCGAAAACATTCAGTACTTC. It translates to CASTWSENIQYF.

The chain employs TRBV7-7 and TRBJ2-1, with D possibly being TRBD1 or TRBD2 (5 bases each). Deletions cut 4 bases from V and 5 bases from J, with 15 bases between. CDR1 and CDR2 from the germline V gene are SSHAT and FNYEAQ (reference sequence). This CDR3 is built from 15 residues. The CDR3 protein is CASSYSTGGNNEQFF. CDR3 nucleotides: TGTGCCAGCAGCTACTCCACTGGGGGAAACAATGAGCAGTTCTTC.

V and J are TRBV5-1 and TRBJ2-1; tentatively, D is TRBD1 (5 bases). Trimming left V 4 bases short and J 2 bases short, with 16 bases between. This CDR3 has 16 amino acids. Germline V gene sequence: CDR1 SGHRS, CDR2 YFSETQ. CDR3 residues: CASSPLDSLAYNEQFF. As DNA, the CDR3 is TGCGCCAGCAGCCCCCTAGACAGTCTAGCCTACAATGAGCAGTTCTTC.

The chain employs TRBV7-6 and TRBJ1-1, with 11 bases fitting TRBD1. Germline V lookup: CDR1 SGHVS, CDR2 FNYEAQ. V was clipped by 5 bases and J by 4 bases; unmatched bases: 12. The CDR3 is 17 residues long. CDR3 loop: CASSARDRGVGITEAFF. CDR3 nucleotide sequence: TGTGCCAGCAGCGCGCGGGACAGGGGGGTCGGAATCACTGAAGCTTTCTTT.

The chain uses TRBV27 and TRBJ2-1, with TRBD2 matching over 14 bases. The CDR3 loop spans 19 amino acids. With 7 bases clipped from V and 0 bases from J, the junction kept 11 bases outside the gene matches. Germline V gene sequence: CDR1 MNHEY, CDR2 SMNVEV (reference sequence). The CDR3 nucleotides are TGTGCCAGCAATAAAAGGACTAGCGGGAGGCCAAGCTCCTACAATGAGCAGTTCTTC. Encoded protein: CASNKRTSGRPSSYNEQFF.

This chain joins TRBV27 and TRBJ2-5; 11 bases map to TRBD2. Germline CDR1 reads MNHEY; CDR2 reads SMNVEV (reference sequence). J was trimmed by 4 bases and V by 6 bases; bases with no gene match: 4. The CDR3 length is 14 residues. The CDR3 coding sequence is TGTGCCAGCAGACTAGCGGGGGACGCAGAGACCCAGTACTTC. It encodes CASRLAGDAETQYF.

This clone is a singleton in its sample. The chain links TRBV28 to TRBJ1-4; D remains unclear. Germline CDR1 reads MDHEN; CDR2 reads SYDVKM. The CDR3 length is 15 residues. The V gene lost 6 bases and the J gene lost 6 bases, with 17 bases spanning the gap. The CDR3, as DNA: TGTGCCAGCAGACCGGCCGGGCAGTCATATGAAAAACTGTTTTTT. Translating it yields CASRPAGQSYEKLFF.

This clone was picked up a small number of times. The gene calls are TRBV5-1 and TRBJ2-1; 8 bases map to TRBD2. V shed 0 bases, J shed 0 bases, and the junction held 2 bases outside the gene matches. CDR1 and CDR2 (germline): SGHRS, YFSETQ. CDR3 size: 16 residues. The CDR3 bases are TGCGCCAGCAGCTTGGAGCTAGCGGGCTCCTACAATGAGCAGTTCTTC. It yields the protein CASSLELAGSYNEQFF.

This clone is a singleton in its sample. The CDR3 DNA sequence: TGTGCCAGTACCATCGGAGGGGCCAGCTCTGGAAACACCATATATTTT. It translates to CASTIGGASSGNTIYF. V usage is TRBV19 and J usage is TRBJ1-3, with a weak D call TRBD1 (5 bases). The CDR3 length is 16 residues. The germline CDR1 and CDR2 sequences are LNHDA and SQIVND (reference sequence). V was pared by 7 bases and J by 0 bases, with 16 bases between.

This chain links TRBV6-5 with TRBJ1-2; no firm D call. V lost 7 bases and J 3 bases, leaving 15 bases between the germline ends. The CDR3 loop spans 14 amino acids. Germline V lookup: CDR1 MNHEY, CDR2 SVGAGI. DNA for the CDR3: TGTGCCAGCACCGGCGCGGTTACCTACTATGGCTACACCTTC. Translation gives CASTGAVTYYGYTF.

The chain has TRBV5-1 and TRBJ1-1; D not certain. Trimming cost V 6 bases and J 3 bases, with 15 bases left between them. The CDR3 is made up of 14 amino acids. From germline, CDR1 is SGHRS and CDR2 YFSETQ. This CDR3 reads CASTPGPADTEAFF. The CDR3 DNA reads TGCGCCAGCACACCGGGTCCTGCCGACACTGAAGCTTTCTTT.

The genes are TRBV7-9 and TRBJ2-3; 7 bases are shared with TRBD2. This CDR3 spans 13 amino acids. CDR1 and CDR2 (germline): SEHNR, FQNEAQ (reference sequence). The trim removed 4 bases at V and 5 bases at J, leaving 3 bases unmatched. CDR3 DNA: TGTGCCAGCAGCTCGTTAGCGGGAGATACGCAGTATTTT. Translated: CASSSLAGDTQYF.